This T cell receptor beta chain came from a study of post-analysis software for immune sequencing data. This CDR3 comprises 13 residues. Trimming shortened V by 3 bases and J by 3 bases, and 8 bases separated the two germline ends. General study findings and limits: Batch-matched samples strongly co-clustered by F measure. Compared with controls, patients had more of roughly five TRBV segments, including TRBV5-6, TRBV5-1 and TRBV20-1.

This clonotype occurred many times. Its cognate antigen is unknown. Prepared libraries of TCR beta cDNA carried unique molecular identifiers. One entry per CDR3 protein results from TCRdb running MiXCR on the PCR reads. Among hundreds of thousands of distinct CDR3 sequences listed, around 64% were seen once. The sample comprised blood. The TCR comes from a girl aged 2 to 9 with multiple sclerosis. This chain links TRBV12-3 or TRBV12-4 with TRBJ1-2, with D unclear. The CDR3 loop is CASSFWVYYGYTF. The CDR3 nucleotides read TGTGCCAGCAGTTTTTGGGTCTACTATGGCTACACCTTC.